Shown below are 11 T cell receptor beta chains from a single sample sequenced in a study of blood T cell repertoires in COVID-19. Repertoires were generated with immunoSEQ multiplex PCR, while TCRdb's copy carries only in-frame clones and drops some. Here the sample spans just under 75,000 clones, around four fifths being singletons. Material: peripheral blood. Receptor source: a man at least 80 years old with active or convalescent COVID-19.

The rearrangement joins TRBV18 to TRBJ2-1; 8 positions match TRBD1. The CDR3 is 14 amino acids. The V gene end was trimmed by 5 bases and the J gene end by 3 bases; junction bases not matched to a gene: 3. In germline, CDR1 is KGHSH, CDR2 LQKENI. The CDR3 DNA reads TGTGCCAGCTCAGCAGGGGGCCGCTACAATGAGCAGTTCTTC. This sequence encodes CASSAGGRYNEQFF.

This clone appeared a few times. The J gene is TRBJ1-2, the V gene TRBV6-4; no clear D gene. The CDR3 totals 12 residues. V lost 2 bases to trimming and J lost 4 bases, with 5 bases between them. Per germline, CDR1 MRHNA and CDR2 SNTAGT. The CDR3 sequence is CASSDTGYGYTF. CDR3 DNA: TGTGCCAGCAGTGACACCGGCTATGGCTACACCTTC.

This chain joins TRBV29-1 and TRBJ2-7; D is perhaps TRBD1 (6 bases). In germline, CDR1 is SQVTM, CDR2 ANQGSEA. Trimming removed 6 bases at V and 2 bases at J, with 14 bases between. The CDR3 has 13 amino acids. CDR3 coding DNA: TGCAGCGTCGCAGGGGCCCTAACCTACGAGCAGTACTTC. This sequence encodes CSVAGALTYEQYF.

V gene TRBV5-1 combines with J gene TRBJ2-7; D may be TRBD2 (6 bases). Germline CDR1 reads SGHRS; CDR2 reads YFSETQ. With 4 bases removed from V and 6 bases from J, the gap between germline ends came to 17 bases. CDR3 length: 14 residues. For the CDR3, the DNA is TGCGCCAGCAGCAGCGGGTCTCCTTCGTCCGAGCAGTACTTC. Amino acid sequence: CASSSGSPSSEQYF.

The CDR3 protein is CASSYTTSGSSYEQYF. The CDR3 nucleotides are TGTGCCAGCAGTTACACGACTAGCGGTAGCTCCTACGAGCAGTACTTC. The chain carries TRBV6-5 and TRBJ2-7; TRBD2 matches at 9 bases. Germline lookup yields CDR1 MNHEY and CDR2 SVGAGI. The CDR3 totals 16 residues. Unmatched junction bases numbered 5, after V lost 2 bases and J lost 0 bases.

V usage is TRBV29-1 and J usage is TRBJ2-1; the match to TRBD1 covers 7 bases. The CDR3 covers 12 residues. Germline trimming cut 4 bases from V and 3 bases from J; bases unmatched to any gene: 0. Germline V gene data show CDR1 as SQVTM and CDR2 as ANQGSEA. This chain's CDR3 is CSVGQGYNEQFF. DNA for the CDR3: TGCAGCGTTGGACAGGGCTACAATGAGCAGTTCTTC.

CDR3 loop: CASRGGNGGWDEQFF. The CDR3 DNA follows: TGTGCCAGCAGAGGGGGAAATGGGGGATGGGATGAGCAGTTCTTC. The rearrangement links TRBV7-8 to TRBJ2-1, with D perhaps TRBD1 (6 bases). The V gene's germline CDR1 is SGHVS and CDR2 FQNEAQ. Trimming shortened V by 6 bases and J by 8 bases, and 20 bases separated the two germline ends. The CDR3 runs to 15 residues.

The chain carries TRBV6-5 and TRBJ2-2; 8 nucleotides align to TRBD1. In germline, CDR1 is MNHEY, CDR2 SVGAGI. CDR3 length equals 16 residues. V lost 0 bases to trimming and J lost 6 bases; unmatched junction nucleotides: 6. The CDR3 loop is CASSYSRTGYAGELFF. DNA of the CDR3: TGTGCCAGCAGTTACTCCCGGACAGGGTACGCCGGGGAGCTGTTTTTT.

This clone appeared a few times. The rearrangement links TRBV10-2 to TRBJ2-3, with TRBD1 identical over 11 bases. CDR1 is WSHSY, CDR2 SAAADI, per germline. This CDR3 region has 17 residues. V was clipped by 2 bases and J by 6 bases; unmatched bases: 10. The CDR3 DNA sequence: TGCGCCAGCAGTGAGACGGGACAGGGGGACCTTCGGGATACGCAGTATTTT. It translates to CASSETGQGDLRDTQYF.

This sequence joins TRBV6-6 and TRBJ1-6; D is unresolved. V lost 6 bases, J lost 10 bases, and 10 bases lay in between. CDR1 is MNHNY and CDR2 is SVGAGI in the germline V gene (reference sequence). The CDR3 contains 12 residues. The CDR3 is CASSPGGSPLHF. The CDR3 nucleotides read TGTGCCAGCAGCCCCGGAGGATCACCCCTCCACTTT.

J is TRBJ1-3 and V is TRBV19; perhaps TRBD1 as D (6 bases). This CDR3 region has 16 residues. Germline-derived CDR1 and CDR2 are LNHDA and SQIVND (reference sequence). Trimming cost V 7 bases and J 5 bases, with 21 bases left between them. This CDR3 reads CASIDRARDIRNTIYF. The CDR3 coding sequence is TGTGCCAGTATCGACAGAGCCCGGGACATTAGAAACACCATATATTTT.